This is a list of T cell receptor beta chains from one sample in a study of blood T cell repertoires in COVID-19. Generated by immunoSEQ multiplex PCR, the TCRdb table keeps only in-frame clones and is missing some. Of hundreds of thousands of clones listed, around 87% are singletons. Sequenced sample: peripheral blood. These receptors were obtained from a young woman who had recovered from COVID-19. CDR3s include the opening cysteine and the closing phenylalanine or tryptophan.

TRBV29-1	TRBJ2-1	CSVTGEYSYNEQFF
TRBV30	TRBJ2-7	CAWSDSTYEQYF
TRBV5-4	TRBJ1-6	CASSLDLKQGSPLHF
TRBV19	TRBJ2-7	CASSIQGGGIYEQYF
TRBV28	TRBJ2-2	CASSFPVDTGELFF
TRBV4-2	TRBJ1-1	CASRLGTGVAEAFF
TRBV18	TRBJ2-7	CASSPGTGVFNEQYF
TRBV5-1	TRBJ1-4	CASSGQDPEKLFF
TRBV5-1	TRBJ1-1	CASSLQDRDNRAAAFF
TRBV5-1	TRBJ2-3	CASHSPDSPTDTQYF
TRBV10-3	TRBJ2-5	CAISESQGASQYF
TRBV2	TRBJ1-6	CASTPGQAMRNSPLHF
TRBV28	TRBJ2-7	CASSQERGQGHEQYF
TRBV5-1	TRBJ2-7	CASSLRQGIEQYF
TRBV28	TRBJ1-2	CASSLDRSRGYTF
TRBV6-5	TRBJ1-1	CASLTGEAVTEAFF
TRBV13	TRBJ2-7	CASSGRGFALAYEQYF
TRBV18	TRBJ1-3	CASSPPGLWTGNTIYF
TRBV6-5	TRBJ2-7	CASARDRGIYEQYF
TRBV7-2	TRBJ2-1	CASSLGLVGDEQFF
TRBV23-1	TRBJ2-7	CASSHPTGGLDEQYF
TRBV18	TRBJ2-2	CASSPVSGSTNTGELFF
TRBV7-8	TRBJ1-2	CASSLGTPNYGYTF
TRBV6-5	TRBJ1-5	CASSPDRASNQPQHF
TRBV4-1	TRBJ1-4	CASRRTALEEKLFF
TRBV29-1	TRBJ1-1	CSGAGTGRTEAFF
TRBV7-2	TRBJ2-5	CASSLTREETQYF
TRBV7-9	TRBJ2-7	CASSPRLSDEQYF
TRBV18	TRBJ1-1	CASSRNRGEGTEAFF
TRBV6-1	TRBJ1-5	CASSDPTGYSNQPQHF
TRBV6-5	TRBJ2-7	CASTSGLDEQYF
TRBV10-1	TRBJ2-3	CASRRPTGRVTDTQYF
TRBV20-1	TRBJ2-7	CSATLAYEQYF
TRBV28	TRBJ2-2	CASSRVGDTGELFF
TRBV10-3	TRBJ1-2	CAISVIQGDYTF
TRBV4-1	TRBJ2-3	CASSQDLIAGATRVSTDTQYF
TRBV9	TRBJ2-7	CASSVEPGRAYEQYF